The entry below gives a single T cell receptor beta chain sequence along with its context. The PCR ran on 60 Vbeta and 13 Jbeta primers. Libraries were prepared by immunoSEQ multiplex PCR; TCRdb keeps only in-frame clonotypes and omits some of them. The sample has under 300,000 clones; approximately 70% are singletons. The sample is drawn from a study of cytomegalovirus exposure and HLA in healthy donors. The overall study: Prior work identified around 110 million unique TCR beta sequences in about 179 million T cells.

V was cut by 6 bases and J by 0 bases, with 21 bases left in between. The CDR3 covers 17 residues. CDR1 is MDHEN, CDR2 SYDVKM, per germline. This clonotype was obtained from a female donor in good health and CMV-seronegative. The chain recombines TRBV28 with TRBJ2-7; a weak D match, TRBD2 (5 bases). Sequencing was done on a sample of PBMCs. CDR3 sequence (DNA): TGTGCCAGCAGCCCCCCGCTAGCTAGGTTTCCCTCCTACGAGCAGTACTTC. It codes for CASSPPLARFPSYEQYF.